What follows is one TCR beta chain and its context. Its cognate antigen is unknown. These data originate in a study of graft-versus-host responses after intestinal transplantation. Generated by immunoSEQ multiplex PCR, the TCRdb table keeps only in-frame clones and is missing some. The data hold about 88,000 clones, with about 95% observed a single time. CDR1 LGHNT and CDR2 FRNRAP come from the germline V gene. The CDR3 contains 15 residues. V shed 2 bases and J shed 0 bases, with 10 bases lying between them. Study results and caveats: Within the allografts of patients who had graft-donor T cell macrochimerism, graft-versus-host to host-versus-graft clonal ratios were high. Detection of GvH clones occurred in recipient marrow, and some had their first appearance in ileum or blood. With peak circulating GvH clone levels came an association with early post-transplant HvG declines.

The clonotype originates from a human donor who was the organ donor for an intestinal transplant. V gene TRBV12-5 combines with J gene TRBJ1-1; weak D call: TRBD1 (6 bases). The sequencing here drew on unstimulated CD4+ T cells sorted from spleen or lymph node cells, taken before transplant. The CDR3 region is CASGLWGAMNTEAFF. For the CDR3, the DNA is TGTGCTAGTGGTTTGTGGGGGGCTATGAACACTGAAGCTTTCTTT.